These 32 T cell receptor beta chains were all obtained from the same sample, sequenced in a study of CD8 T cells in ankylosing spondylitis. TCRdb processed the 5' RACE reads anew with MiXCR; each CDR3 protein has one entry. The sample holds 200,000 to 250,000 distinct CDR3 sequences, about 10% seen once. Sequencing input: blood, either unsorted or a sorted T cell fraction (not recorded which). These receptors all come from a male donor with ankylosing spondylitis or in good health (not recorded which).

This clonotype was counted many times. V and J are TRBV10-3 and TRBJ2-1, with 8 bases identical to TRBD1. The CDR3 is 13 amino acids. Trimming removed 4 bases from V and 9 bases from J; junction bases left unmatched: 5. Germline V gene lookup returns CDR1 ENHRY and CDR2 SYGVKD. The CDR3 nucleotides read TGTGCCATCAGTGCCCTGACAGGGGCTGAGCAGTTCTTC. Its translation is CAISALTGAEQFF.

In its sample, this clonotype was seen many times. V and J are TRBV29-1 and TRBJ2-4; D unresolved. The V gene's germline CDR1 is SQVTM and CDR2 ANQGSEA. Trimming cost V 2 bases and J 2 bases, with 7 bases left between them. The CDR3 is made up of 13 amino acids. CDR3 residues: CSVESPPKNIQYF. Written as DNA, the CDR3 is TGCAGCGTTGAAAGTCCACCCAAAAACATTCAGTACTTC. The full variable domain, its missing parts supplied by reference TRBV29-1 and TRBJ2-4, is SAVISQKPSRDICQRGTSLTIQCQVDSQVTMMFWYRQQPGQSLTLIATANQGSEATYESGFVIDKFPISRPNLTFSTLTVSNMSPEDSSIYLCSVESPPKNIQYFGAGTRLSVL.

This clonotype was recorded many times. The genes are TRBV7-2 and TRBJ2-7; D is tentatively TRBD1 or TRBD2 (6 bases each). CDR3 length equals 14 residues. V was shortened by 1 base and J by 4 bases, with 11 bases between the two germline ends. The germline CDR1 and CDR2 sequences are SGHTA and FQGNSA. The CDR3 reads CASSLGVGGYEQYF. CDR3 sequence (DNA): TGTGCCAGCAGCTTAGGTGTAGGGGGGTACGAGCAGTACTTC.

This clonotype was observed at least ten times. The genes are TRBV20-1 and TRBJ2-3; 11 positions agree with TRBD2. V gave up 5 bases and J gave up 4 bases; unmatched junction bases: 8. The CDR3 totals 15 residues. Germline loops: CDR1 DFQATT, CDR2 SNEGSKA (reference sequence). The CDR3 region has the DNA TGCAGTGCTCACATAGCGGGGGGGAGAGCAGATACGCAGTATTTT. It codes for CSAHIAGGRADTQYF.

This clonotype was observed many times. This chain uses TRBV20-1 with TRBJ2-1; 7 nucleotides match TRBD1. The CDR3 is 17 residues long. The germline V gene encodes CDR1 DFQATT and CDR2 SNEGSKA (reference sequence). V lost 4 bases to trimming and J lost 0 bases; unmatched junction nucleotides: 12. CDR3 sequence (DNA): TGCAGTGCTAAGACCATGGGACAGACGAGCTCCTACAATGAGCAGTTCTTC. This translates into CSAKTMGQTSSYNEQFF.

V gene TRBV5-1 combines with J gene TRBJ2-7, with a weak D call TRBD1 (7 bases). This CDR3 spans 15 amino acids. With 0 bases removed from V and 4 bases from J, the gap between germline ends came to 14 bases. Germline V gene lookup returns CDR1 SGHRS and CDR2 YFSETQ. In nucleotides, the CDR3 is TGCGCCAGCAGCTTGGATTCGGCAGGGGGGTACGAGCAGTACTTC. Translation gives CASSLDSAGGYEQYF.

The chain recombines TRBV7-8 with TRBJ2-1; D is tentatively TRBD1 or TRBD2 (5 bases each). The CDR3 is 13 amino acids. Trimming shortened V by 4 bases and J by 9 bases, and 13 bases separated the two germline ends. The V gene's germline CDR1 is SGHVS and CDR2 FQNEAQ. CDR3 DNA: TGTGCCAGCAGCTCGGTGAGGGGAATTGAGCAGTTCTTC. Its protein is CASSSVRGIEQFF.

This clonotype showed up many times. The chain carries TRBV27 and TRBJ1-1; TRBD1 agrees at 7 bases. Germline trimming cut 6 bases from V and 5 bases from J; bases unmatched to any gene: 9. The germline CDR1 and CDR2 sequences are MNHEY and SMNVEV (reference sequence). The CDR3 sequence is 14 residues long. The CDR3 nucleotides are TGTGCCAGCAGCAGGGGGGGGTTATGGACTGAAGCTTTCTTT. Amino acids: CASSRGGLWTEAFF.

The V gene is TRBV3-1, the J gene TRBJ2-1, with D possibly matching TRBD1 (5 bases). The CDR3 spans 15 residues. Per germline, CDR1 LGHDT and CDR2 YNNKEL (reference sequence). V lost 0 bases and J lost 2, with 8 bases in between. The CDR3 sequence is CASSQDRAPYNEQFF. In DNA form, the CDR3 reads TGTGCCAGCAGCCAAGACAGGGCCCCCTACAATGAGCAGTTCTTC.

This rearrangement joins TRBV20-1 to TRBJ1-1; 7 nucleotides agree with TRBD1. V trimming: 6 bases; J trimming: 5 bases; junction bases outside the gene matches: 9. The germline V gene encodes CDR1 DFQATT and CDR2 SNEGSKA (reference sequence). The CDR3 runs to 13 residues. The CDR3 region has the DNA TGCAGTGCCAGTCGGGGACAGACTACTGAAGCTTTCTTT. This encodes CSASRGQTTEAFF.

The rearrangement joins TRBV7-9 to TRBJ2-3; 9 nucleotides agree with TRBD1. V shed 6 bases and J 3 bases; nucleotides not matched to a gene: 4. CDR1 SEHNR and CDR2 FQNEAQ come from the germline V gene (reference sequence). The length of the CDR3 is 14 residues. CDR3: CASSYDRGTDTQYF. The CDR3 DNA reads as TGTGCCAGCAGTTACGACAGGGGGACAGATACGCAGTATTTT.

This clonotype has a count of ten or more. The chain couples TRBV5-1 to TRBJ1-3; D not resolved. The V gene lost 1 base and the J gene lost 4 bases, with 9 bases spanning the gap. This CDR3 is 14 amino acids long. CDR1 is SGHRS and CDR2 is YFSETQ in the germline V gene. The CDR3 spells CASSLTSQGNTIYF. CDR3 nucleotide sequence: TGCGCCAGCAGCTTGACATCGCAAGGAAACACCATATATTTT.

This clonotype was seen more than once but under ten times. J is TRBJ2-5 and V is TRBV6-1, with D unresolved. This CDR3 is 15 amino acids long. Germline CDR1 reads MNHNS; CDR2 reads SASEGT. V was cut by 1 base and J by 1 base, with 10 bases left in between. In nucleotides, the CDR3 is TGTGCCAGCAGTGAAGAACAATGGATCCAAGAGACCCAGTACTTC. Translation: CASSEEQWIQETQYF.

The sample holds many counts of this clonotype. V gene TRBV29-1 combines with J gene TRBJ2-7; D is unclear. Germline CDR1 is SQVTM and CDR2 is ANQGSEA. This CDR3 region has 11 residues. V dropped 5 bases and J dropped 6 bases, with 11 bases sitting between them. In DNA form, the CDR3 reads TGCAGCGTTCAGGACGGTTCCGAGCAGTACTTC. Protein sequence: CSVQDGSEQYF.

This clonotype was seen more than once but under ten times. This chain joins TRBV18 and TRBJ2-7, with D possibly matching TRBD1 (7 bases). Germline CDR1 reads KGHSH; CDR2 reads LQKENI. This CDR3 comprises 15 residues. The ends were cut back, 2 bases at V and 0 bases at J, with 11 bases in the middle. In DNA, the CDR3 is TGTGCCAGCTCACCAACCCAGGGGGGCTCCTACGAGCAGTACTTC. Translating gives CASSPTQGGSYEQYF.

The DNA of the CDR3 is TGCGCCAGCAGCTTGGTGCGGGGGATGTACAATGAGCAGTTCTTC. It translates to CASSLVRGMYNEQFF. J is TRBJ2-1 and V is TRBV5-1, with 7 bases identical to TRBD2. This CDR3 comprises 15 residues. From germline, CDR1 is SGHRS and CDR2 YFSETQ. The V gene end was trimmed by 0 bases and the J gene end by 4 bases; junction bases not matched to a gene: 4.

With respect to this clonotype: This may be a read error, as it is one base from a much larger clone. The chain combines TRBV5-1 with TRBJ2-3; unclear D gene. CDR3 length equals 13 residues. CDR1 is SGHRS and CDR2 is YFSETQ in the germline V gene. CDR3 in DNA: TGCGCCAGCAGCTTGGAGGGTGTGGATACGCAGTGTTTT. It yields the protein CASSLEGVDTQCF. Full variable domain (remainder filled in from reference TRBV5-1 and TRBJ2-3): KAGVTQTPRYLIKTRGQQVTLSCSPISGHRSVSWYQQTPGQGLQFLFEYFSETQRNKGNFPGRFSGRQFSNSRSEMNVSTLELGDSALYLCASSLEGVDTQCFGPGTRLTVL.

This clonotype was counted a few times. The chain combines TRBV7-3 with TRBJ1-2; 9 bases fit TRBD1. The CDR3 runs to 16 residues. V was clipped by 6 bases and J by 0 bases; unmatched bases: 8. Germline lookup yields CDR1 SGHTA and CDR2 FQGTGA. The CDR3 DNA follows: TGTGCCAGCAGTCCGGGACAGGGTCCACCTAACTATGGCTACACCTTC. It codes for CASSPGQGPPNYGYTF. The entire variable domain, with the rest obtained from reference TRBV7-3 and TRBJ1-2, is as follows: GAGVSQTPSNKVTEKGKYVELRCDPISGHTALYWYRQSLGQGPEFLIYFQGTGAADDSGLPNDRFFAVRPEGSVSTLKIQRTERGDSAVYLCASSPGQGPPNYGYTFGSGTRLTVV.

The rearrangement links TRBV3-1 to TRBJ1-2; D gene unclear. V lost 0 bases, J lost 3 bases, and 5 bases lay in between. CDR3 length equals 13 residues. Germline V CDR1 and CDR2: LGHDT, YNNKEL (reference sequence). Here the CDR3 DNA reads TGTGCCAGCAGCCAAGACCAGGACTATGGCTACACCTTC. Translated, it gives CASSQDQDYGYTF. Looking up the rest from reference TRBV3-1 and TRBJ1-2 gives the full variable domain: DTAVSQTPKYLVTQMGNDKSIKCEQNLGHDTMYWYKQDSKKFLKIMFSYNNKELIINETVPNRFSPKSPDKAHLNLHINSLELGDSAVYFCASSQDQDYGYTFGSGTRLTVV.

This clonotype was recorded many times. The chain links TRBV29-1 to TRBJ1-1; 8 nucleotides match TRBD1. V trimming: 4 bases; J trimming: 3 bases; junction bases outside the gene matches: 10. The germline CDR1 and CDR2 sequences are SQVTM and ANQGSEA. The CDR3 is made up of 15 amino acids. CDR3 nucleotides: TGCAGCGTTGGATTGATCAGGGGGCGAGACACTGAAGCTTTCTTT. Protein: CSVGLIRGRDTEAFF.

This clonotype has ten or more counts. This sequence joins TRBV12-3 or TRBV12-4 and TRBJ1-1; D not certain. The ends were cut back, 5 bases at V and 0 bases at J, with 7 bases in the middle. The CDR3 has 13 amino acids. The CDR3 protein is CASSPSLNTEAFF. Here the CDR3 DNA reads TGTGCCAGCAGTCCCTCGCTGAACACTGAAGCTTTCTTT.

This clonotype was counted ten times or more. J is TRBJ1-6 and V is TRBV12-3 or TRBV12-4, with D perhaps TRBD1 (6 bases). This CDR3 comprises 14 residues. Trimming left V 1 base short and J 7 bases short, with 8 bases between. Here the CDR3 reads CASSLGQENSPLHF. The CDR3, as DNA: TGTGCCAGCAGTTTAGGACAGGAGAATTCACCCCTCCACTTT.

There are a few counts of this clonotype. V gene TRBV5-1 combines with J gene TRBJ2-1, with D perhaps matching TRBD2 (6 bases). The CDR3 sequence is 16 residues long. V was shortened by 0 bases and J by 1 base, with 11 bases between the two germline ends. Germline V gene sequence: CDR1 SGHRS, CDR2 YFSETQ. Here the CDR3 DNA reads TGCGCCAGCAGCTTGGACCCCGGAGGGTCCTACAATGAGCAGTTCTTC. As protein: CASSLDPGGSYNEQFF. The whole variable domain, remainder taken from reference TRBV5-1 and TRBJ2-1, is KAGVTQTPRYLIKTRGQQVTLSCSPISGHRSVSWYQQTPGQGLQFLFEYFSETQRNKGNFPGRFSGRQFSNSRSEMNVSTLELGDSALYLCASSLDPGGSYNEQFFGPGTRLTVL.

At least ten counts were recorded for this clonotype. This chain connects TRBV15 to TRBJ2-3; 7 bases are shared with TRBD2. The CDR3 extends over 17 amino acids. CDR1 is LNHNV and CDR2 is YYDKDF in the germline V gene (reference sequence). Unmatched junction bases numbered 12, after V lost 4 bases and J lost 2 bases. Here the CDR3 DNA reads TGTGCCACCAGCATTTCGAGACGGGGGGTTTCCACAGATACGCAGTATTTT. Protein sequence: CATSISRRGVSTDTQYF.

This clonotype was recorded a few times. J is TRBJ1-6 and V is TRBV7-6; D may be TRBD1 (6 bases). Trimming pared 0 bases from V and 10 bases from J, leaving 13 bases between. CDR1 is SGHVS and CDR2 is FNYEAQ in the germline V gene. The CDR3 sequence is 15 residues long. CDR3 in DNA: TGTGCCAGCAGCTTAGCGTTTGGGGGCGGCTCACCCCTCCACTTT. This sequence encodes CASSLAFGGGSPLHF. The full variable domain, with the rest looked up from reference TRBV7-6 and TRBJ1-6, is GAGVSQSPRYKVTKRGQDVALRCDPISGHVSLYWYRQALGQGPEFLTYFNYEAQQDKSGLPNDRFSAERPEGSISTLTIQRTEQRDSAMYRCASSLAFGGGSPLHFGNGTRLTVT.

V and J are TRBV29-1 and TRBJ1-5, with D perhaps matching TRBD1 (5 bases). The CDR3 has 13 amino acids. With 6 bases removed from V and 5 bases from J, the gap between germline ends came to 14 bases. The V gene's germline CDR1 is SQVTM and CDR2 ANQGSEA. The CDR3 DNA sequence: TGCAGCGTACAAACCCAGGGCGATCAGCCCCAGCATTTT. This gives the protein CSVQTQGDQPQHF. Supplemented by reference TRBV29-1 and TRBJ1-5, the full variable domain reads SAVISQKPSRDICQRGTSLTIQCQVDSQVTMMFWYRQQPGQSLTLIATANQGSEATYESGFVIDKFPISRPNLTFSTLTVSNMSPEDSSIYLCSVQTQGDQPQHFGDGTRLSIL.

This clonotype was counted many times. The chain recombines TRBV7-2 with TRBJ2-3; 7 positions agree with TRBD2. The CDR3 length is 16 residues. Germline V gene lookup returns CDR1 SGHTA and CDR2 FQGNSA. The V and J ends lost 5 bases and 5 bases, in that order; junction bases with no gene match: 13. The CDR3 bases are TGTGCCAGCAGCCCAGAAGGACTAGAAATAGTAGATACGCAGTATTTT. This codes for CASSPEGLEIVDTQYF.

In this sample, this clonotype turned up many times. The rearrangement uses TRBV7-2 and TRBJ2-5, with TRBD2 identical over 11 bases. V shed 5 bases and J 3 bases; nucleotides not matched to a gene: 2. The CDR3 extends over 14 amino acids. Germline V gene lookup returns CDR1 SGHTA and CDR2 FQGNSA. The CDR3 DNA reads TGTGCCAGCAGCGCGACTAGCGGGGAAGAGACCCAGTACTTC. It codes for CASSATSGEETQYF.

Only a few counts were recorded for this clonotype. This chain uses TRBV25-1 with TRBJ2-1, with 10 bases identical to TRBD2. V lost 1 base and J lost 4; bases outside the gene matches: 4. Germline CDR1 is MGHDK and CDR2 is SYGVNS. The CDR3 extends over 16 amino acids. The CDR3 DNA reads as TGTGCCAGCAGTGAATTGAGAGCGGGGGGGTACAATGAGCAGTTCTTC. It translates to CASSELRAGGYNEQFF.

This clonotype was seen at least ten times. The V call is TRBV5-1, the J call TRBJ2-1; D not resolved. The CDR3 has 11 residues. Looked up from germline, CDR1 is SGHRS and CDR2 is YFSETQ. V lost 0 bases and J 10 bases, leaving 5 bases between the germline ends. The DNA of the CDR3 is TGCGCCAGCAGCTTGGACGCCGAGCAGTTCTTC. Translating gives CASSLDAEQFF.

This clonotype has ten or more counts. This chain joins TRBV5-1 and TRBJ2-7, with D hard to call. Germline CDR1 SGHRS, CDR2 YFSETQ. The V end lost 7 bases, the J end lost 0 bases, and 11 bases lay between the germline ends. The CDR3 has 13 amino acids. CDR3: CASSQENSYEQYF. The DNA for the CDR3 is TGCGCCAGCTCCCAAGAAAACTCCTACGAGCAGTACTTC. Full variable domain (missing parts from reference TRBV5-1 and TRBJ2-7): KAGVTQTPRYLIKTRGQQVTLSCSPISGHRSVSWYQQTPGQGLQFLFEYFSETQRNKGNFPGRFSGRQFSNSRSEMNVSTLELGDSALYLCASSQENSYEQYFGPGTRLTVT.

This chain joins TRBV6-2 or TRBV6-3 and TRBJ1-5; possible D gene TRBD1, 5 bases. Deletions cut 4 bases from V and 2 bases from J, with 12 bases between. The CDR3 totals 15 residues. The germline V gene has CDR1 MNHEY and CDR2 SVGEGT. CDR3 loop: CASSWGGTGNQPQHF. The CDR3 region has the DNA TGTGCCAGCAGTTGGGGGGGTACGGGCAATCAGCCCCAGCATTTT.